This T cell receptor beta chain was sequenced in a study of T cell responses to AZD1222 COVID-19 vaccine. Findings and limits, study-wide: Among the donors, most were white British and more were female, and clonal diversity was possibly underestimated.

V gave up 5 bases and J gave up 8 bases; unmatched junction bases: 14. Germline CDR1 reads MDHEN; CDR2 reads SYDVKM. The length of the CDR3 is 15 residues. With regard to this clone: Its antigen is unknown.

Only in-frame clones appear in the TCRdb table, and some are missing; sequencing was by immunoSEQ multiplex PCR. In the table there are about 160,000 clones, 88% of which are singletons. The material sequenced was peripheral blood, taken on day 0 of AZD1222 vaccination. This sequence was found in an adult in good health. The V and J genes are TRBV28 and TRBJ1-2, with 7 nucleotides matching TRBD1. DNA of the CDR3: TGTGCCAGCAGTCTCGGACAGGCCCAGTCTCGAGGCTACACCTTC. This translates into CASSLGQAQSRGYTF.